This TCR beta chain was recovered during a study of CD8 T cells in ankylosing spondylitis. Study conclusions and caveats: Peripheral blood samples showed relatively rare disease-linked clones, and these clones were CD8+. A TCR beta motif made of roughly eight highly homologous variants seemed typical of ankylosing spondylitis blood.

Comment on this clonotype: Its antigen is as yet unknown.

TCRdb re-derived calls from the 5' RACE reads in MiXCR, one entry per CDR3 protein. The sample carries just over 300,000 distinct CDR3 sequences, roughly 20% recorded once. The CDR3 runs to 12 residues. CDR1 and CDR2 from the germline V gene are SGHVS and FQNEAQ. Trimming removed 5 bases from V and 2 bases from J, with 7 bases in between. The chain employs TRBV7-8 and TRBJ2-7; the D is unclear. The specimen sequenced was blood, either unsorted or a sorted T cell fraction (not recorded which). The receptor's source is a female donor with ankylosing spondylitis or in good health (not recorded which). CDR3 bases: TGTGCCAGCAGCCCGCATACCTACGAGCAGTACTTC. Translating gives CASSPHTYEQYF.